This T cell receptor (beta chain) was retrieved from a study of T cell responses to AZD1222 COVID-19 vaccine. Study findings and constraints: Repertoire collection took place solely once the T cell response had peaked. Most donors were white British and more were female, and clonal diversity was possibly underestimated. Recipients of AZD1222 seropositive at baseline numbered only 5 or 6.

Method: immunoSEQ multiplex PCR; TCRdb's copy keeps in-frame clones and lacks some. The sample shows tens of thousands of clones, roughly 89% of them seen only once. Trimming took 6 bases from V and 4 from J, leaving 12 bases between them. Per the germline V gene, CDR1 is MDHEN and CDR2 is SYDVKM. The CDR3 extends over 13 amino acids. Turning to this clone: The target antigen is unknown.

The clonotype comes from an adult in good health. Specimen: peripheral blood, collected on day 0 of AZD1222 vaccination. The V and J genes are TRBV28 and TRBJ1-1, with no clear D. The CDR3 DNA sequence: TGTGCCAGCAGCCAGGTGGGGTTCACTGAAGCTTTCTTT. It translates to CASSQVGFTEAFF.